This TCR beta chain was identified during a study of response to subunit inactivated influenza vaccine. Study findings and constraints: Few additional T cells are recruited per seasonal influenza vaccination, authors suggested.

This clonotype came up many times. Antigen: not known. The CDR3 consists of 17 residues. The V gene's germline CDR1 is LGHDT and CDR2 YNNKEL (reference sequence). Germline trimming cut 3 bases from V and 4 bases from J; bases unmatched to any gene: 13. TCRdb analysed the RT-PCR reads with MiXCR anew, one entry per CDR3 protein. The sample records roughly 700,000 distinct CDR3 sequences, less than 20% being singletons. V gene TRBV3-1 combines with J gene TRBJ1-1; TRBD1 agrees at 8 bases. The TCR originated in a man aged 50 to 60 who received an inactivated influenza vaccine. The sequences come from PBMCs from blood, collected 12 days after vaccination. The CDR3 bases are TGTGCCAGCAGCCATCTGACAGGGGCTAGAACGGGCACTGAAGCTTTCTTT. Amino acids: CASSHLTGARTGTEAFF.